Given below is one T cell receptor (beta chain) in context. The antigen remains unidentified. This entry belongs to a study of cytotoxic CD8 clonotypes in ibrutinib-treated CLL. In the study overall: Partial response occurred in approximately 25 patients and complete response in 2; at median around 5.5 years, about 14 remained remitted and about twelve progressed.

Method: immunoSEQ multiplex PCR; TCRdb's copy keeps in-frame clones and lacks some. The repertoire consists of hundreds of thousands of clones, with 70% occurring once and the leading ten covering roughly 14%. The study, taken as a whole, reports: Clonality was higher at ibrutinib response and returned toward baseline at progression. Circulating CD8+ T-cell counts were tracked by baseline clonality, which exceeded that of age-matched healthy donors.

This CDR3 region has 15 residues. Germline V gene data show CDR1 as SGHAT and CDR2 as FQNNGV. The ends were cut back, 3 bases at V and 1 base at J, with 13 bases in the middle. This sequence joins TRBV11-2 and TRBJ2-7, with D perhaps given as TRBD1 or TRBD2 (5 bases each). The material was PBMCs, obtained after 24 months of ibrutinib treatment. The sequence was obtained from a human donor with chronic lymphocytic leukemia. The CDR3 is CASSFQFGGSYEQYF. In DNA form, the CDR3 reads TGTGCCAGCAGCTTTCAATTTGGGGGATCCTACGAGCAGTACTTC.